The 16 T cell receptor beta chains below all came from one sample that was sequenced in a study of CD8+CD57+ T cells in acquired aplastic anemia. CDR3 and TCR beta VDJ profiling relied on genomic DNA as the template. TCRdb used MiXCR to reprocess the reads, holding one entry per CDR3 protein. The sample lists about 190,000 distinct CDR3 sequences; around 59% were seen once. The sample comprised sorted CD4+, CD8+, or CD8+CD57+ T cells (not recorded which) from PBMCs. The receptor source for this set is a human donor in good health, serving as a control.

This clonotype was observed a handful of times. The chain combines TRBV7-6 with TRBJ2-5, with D perhaps assigned TRBD1 or TRBD2 (5 bases each). CDR1 is SGHVS and CDR2 is FNYEAQ in the germline V gene. This CDR3 spans 14 amino acids. The V gene lost 6 bases and the J gene lost 5 bases, with 16 bases spanning the gap. Here the CDR3 reads CASRGDGFRETQYF. For the CDR3, the DNA is TGTGCCAGCAGGGGGGACGGATTCCGTGAGACCCAGTACTTC.

V and J are TRBV20-1 and TRBJ1-2; TRBD1 is a possible D gene (5 bases). The germline V gene has CDR1 DFQATT and CDR2 SNEGSKA (reference sequence). CDR3 length equals 13 residues. Trimming shortened V by 5 bases and J by 4 bases, and 14 bases separated the two germline ends. CDR3 region: CSAQGTAVYGYTF. The DNA for the CDR3 is TGCAGTGCTCAAGGGACCGCGGTCTATGGCTACACCTTC.

The genes are TRBV4-1 and TRBJ2-1, with 9 bases lining up with TRBD1. The CDR3 runs to 14 residues. Germline values: CDR1 MGHRA, CDR2 YSYEKL. V shed 2 bases, J shed 7 bases, and the junction held 3 bases outside the gene matches. CDR3 nucleotide sequence: TGCGCCAGCAGCCAATCCGGGACAGGGAATGAGCAGTTCTTC. It specifies CASSQSGTGNEQFF.

V gene TRBV7-6 combines with J gene TRBJ2-3; 8 positions agree with TRBD2. Losses at the gene ends were 0 bases for V and 0 bases for J; bases not matched to a gene: 8. This CDR3 contains 18 residues. Germline CDR1 is SGHVS and CDR2 is FNYEAQ. CDR3 bases: TGTGCCAGCAGCTTAGCGCTTTTGGCGGGGGGAAGCACAGATACGCAGTATTTT. This encodes CASSLALLAGGSTDTQYF.

Many counts were recorded for this clonotype. The chain is built from TRBV6-2 or TRBV6-3 and TRBJ2-2; 8 bases are a match to TRBD2. CDR3 length equals 15 residues. Germline values: CDR1 MNHEY, CDR2 SVGEGT. The trim removed 8 bases at V and 4 bases at J, leaving 9 bases unmatched. CDR3 bases: TGTGCCAGCTTAGACGGGGGGGCCGGCACCGGGGAGCTGTTTTTT. This encodes CASLDGGAGTGELFF.

This clonotype occurred a few times. This rearrangement joins TRBV10-2 to TRBJ2-7; 9 bases are a match to TRBD1. The CDR3 is 14 amino acids. Trimming removed 7 bases from V and 7 bases from J; junction bases left unmatched: 11. Germline V gene lookup returns CDR1 WSHSY and CDR2 SAAADI. The CDR3 coding sequence is TGCGCCAGCAACGCCGGGACAGGGCTGTGGGAGCAGTACTTC. Encoded protein: CASNAGTGLWEQYF.

The rearrangement links TRBV6-5 to TRBJ2-3; 8 positions agree with TRBD1. CDR3 size: 14 residues. V gave up 7 bases and J gave up 14 bases; unmatched junction bases: 17. Germline V gene sequence: CDR1 MNHEY, CDR2 SVGAGI. The CDR3 sequence: CASTASTGAARMYF. The CDR3 DNA sequence: TGTGCCAGCACAGCTTCGACAGGGGCCGCAAGGATGTATTTT.

To note about this clonotype: This CDR3 fails to terminate in the conserved phenylalanine or tryptophan, so it likely reflects a read error. The DNA is omitted, as the CDR3 cannot be located on it reliably, and the CDR3 follows TCRdb's listing. J is TRBJ1-1 and V is TRBV7-3; TRBD1 reflects the table's D call only, with no check against the DNA. With termini counted, the CDR3 has 22 amino acids. CDR1 and CDR2 (germline): SGHTA, FQGTGA. CDR3 sequence reads: CASSDRLSGTEAFRMGTGHCQS.

The chain uses TRBV2 and TRBJ2-5; 7 nucleotides agree with TRBD1. The CDR3 sequence is 14 residues long. Per germline, CDR1 SNHLY and CDR2 FYNNEI. Trimming removed 6 bases from V and 5 bases from J; junction bases left unmatched: 9. CDR3 sequence (DNA): TGTGCCAGCAGCTACGACAGGGTACGTGAGACCCAGTACTTC. It is translated as CASSYDRVRETQYF.

In its sample, this clonotype was seen many times. The rearrangement joins TRBV5-8 to TRBJ2-7; a weak D match, TRBD1 (5 bases). The CDR3 is 14 amino acids. The V end lost 0 bases, the J end lost 0 bases, and 7 bases lay between the germline ends. Germline CDR1 SGHTS, CDR2 YDEGEE. CDR3 in amino acids: CASSLGQHSYEQYF. The CDR3 DNA is TGTGCCAGCAGCTTGGGACAGCACTCCTACGAGCAGTACTTC.

On this clonotype: The junction departs from the called germline gene at one end, perhaps through a read error. The rearrangement links TRBV6-5 to TRBJ2-4; the match to TRBD1 covers 7 bases. The germline CDR1 and CDR2 sequences are MNHEY and SVGAGI. The CDR3 is 19 residues long. CDR3 sequence reads: CACSYSAGTAVLAKNIQYF. For the CDR3, the DNA is TGTGCCTGCAGTTACTCGGCAGGGACAGCTGTTCTAGCCAAAAACATTCAGTACTTC.

About this clonotype: This may stem from a read error, because a much larger clone lies one nucleotide away. The gene calls are TRBV4-3 and TRBJ1-2, with D hard to call. V lost 2 bases and J 4 bases, leaving 14 bases between the germline ends. CDR3 size: 15 residues. Germline V CDR1 and CDR2: LGHNA, YSLEER. The CDR3 spells CASSQSPSSSYGYTF. The CDR3 DNA reads TGCGCCAGCAGCCAAAGTCCCTCTTCGAGCTATGGCTACACCTTC.

The sample holds many counts of this clonotype. The chain couples TRBV28 to TRBJ2-1; weak D call: TRBD1 (5 bases). Trimming cost V 3 bases and J 13 bases, with 16 bases left between them. The CDR3 totals 13 residues. Germline values: CDR1 MDHEN, CDR2 SYDVKM. CDR3 residues: CASSFPAGFGQFF. In nucleotides, the CDR3 is TGTGCCAGCAGTTTCCCTGCAGGGTTCGGTCAGTTCTTC.

The chain has TRBV7-8 and TRBJ1-4; possibly TRBD1 for D (6 bases). Looked up from germline, CDR1 is SGHVS and CDR2 is FQNEAQ. The CDR3 loop spans 14 amino acids. V was clipped by 1 base and J by 5 bases, with 8 bases between them. The CDR3 spells CASSLGTANEKLFF. The CDR3 nucleotides are TGTGCCAGCAGCTTAGGGACAGCGAATGAAAAACTGTTTTTT.

This clonotype was counted many times. The chain carries TRBV6-5 and TRBJ2-5; D uncertain. This CDR3 is 13 amino acids long. CDR1 and CDR2 from the germline V gene are MNHEY and SVGAGI. V lost 5 bases and J lost 5, with 12 bases in between. In DNA, the CDR3 is TGTGCCAGCAGTCGACAAGAGTGGGAGACCCAGTACTTC. Translated, it gives CASSRQEWETQYF.

The V gene is TRBV9, the J gene TRBJ2-7; 10 nucleotides agree with TRBD1. Germline V gives CDR1 SGDLS, CDR2 YYNGEE. Trimming at V came to 0 bases and at J to 0 bases, leaving 6 bases not matched to a gene. CDR3 length: 17 residues. CDR3 in amino acids: CASSVGAGTGVSYEQYF. DNA of the CDR3: TGTGCCAGCAGCGTAGGAGCCGGGACAGGGGTCTCCTACGAGCAGTACTTC.